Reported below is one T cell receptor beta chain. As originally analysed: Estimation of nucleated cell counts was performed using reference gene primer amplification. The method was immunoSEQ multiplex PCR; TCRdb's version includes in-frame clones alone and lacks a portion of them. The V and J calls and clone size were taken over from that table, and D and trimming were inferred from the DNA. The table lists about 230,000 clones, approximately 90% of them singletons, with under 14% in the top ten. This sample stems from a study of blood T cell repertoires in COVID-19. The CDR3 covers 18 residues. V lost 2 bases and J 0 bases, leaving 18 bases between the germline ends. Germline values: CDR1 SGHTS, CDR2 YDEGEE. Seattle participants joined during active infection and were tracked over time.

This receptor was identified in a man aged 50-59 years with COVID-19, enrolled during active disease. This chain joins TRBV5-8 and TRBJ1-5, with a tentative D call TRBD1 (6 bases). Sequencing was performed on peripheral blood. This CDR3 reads CASSLEGQSRYSNQPQHF. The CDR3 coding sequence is TGTGCCAGCAGCTTAGAAGGACAGAGTCGATATAGCAATCAGCCCCAGCATTTT.